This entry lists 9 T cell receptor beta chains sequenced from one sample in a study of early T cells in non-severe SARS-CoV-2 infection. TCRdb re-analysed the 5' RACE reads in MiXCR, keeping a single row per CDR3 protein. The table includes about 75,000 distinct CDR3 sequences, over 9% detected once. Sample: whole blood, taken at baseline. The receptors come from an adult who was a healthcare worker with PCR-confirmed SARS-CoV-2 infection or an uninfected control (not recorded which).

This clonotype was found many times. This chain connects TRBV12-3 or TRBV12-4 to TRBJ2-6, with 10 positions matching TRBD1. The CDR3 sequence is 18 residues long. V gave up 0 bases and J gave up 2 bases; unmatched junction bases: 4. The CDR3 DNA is TGTGCCAGCAGTTTAGCGCCTGGACAGGGGGCTGGGGCCAACGTCCTGACTTTC. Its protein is CASSLAPGQGAGANVLTF.

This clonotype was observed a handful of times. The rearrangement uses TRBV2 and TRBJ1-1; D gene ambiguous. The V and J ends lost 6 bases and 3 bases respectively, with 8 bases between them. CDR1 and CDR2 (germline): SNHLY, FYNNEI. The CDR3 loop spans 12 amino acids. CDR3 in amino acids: CASSLSYTEAFF. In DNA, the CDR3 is TGTGCCAGCAGCCTCAGTTACACTGAAGCTTTCTTT. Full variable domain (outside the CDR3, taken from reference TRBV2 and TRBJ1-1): EPEVTQTPSHQVTQMGQEVILRCVPISNHLYFYWYRQILGQKVEFLVSFYNNEISEKSEIFDDQFSVERPDGSNFTLKIRSTKLEDSAMYFCASSLSYTEAFFGQGTRLTVV.

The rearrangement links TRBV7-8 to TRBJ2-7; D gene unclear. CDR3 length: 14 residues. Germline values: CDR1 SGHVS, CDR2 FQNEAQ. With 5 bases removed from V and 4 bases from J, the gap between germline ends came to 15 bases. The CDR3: CASSLSGQLYEQYF. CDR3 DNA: TGTGCCAGCAGCCTTAGTGGGCAGCTGTACGAGCAGTACTTC. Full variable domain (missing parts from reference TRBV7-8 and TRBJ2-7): GAGVSQSPRYKVAKRGQDVALRCDPISGHVSLFWYQQALGQGPEFLTYFQNEAQLDKSGLPSDRFFAERPEGSVSTLKIQRTQQEDSAVYLCASSLSGQLYEQYFGPGTRLTVT.

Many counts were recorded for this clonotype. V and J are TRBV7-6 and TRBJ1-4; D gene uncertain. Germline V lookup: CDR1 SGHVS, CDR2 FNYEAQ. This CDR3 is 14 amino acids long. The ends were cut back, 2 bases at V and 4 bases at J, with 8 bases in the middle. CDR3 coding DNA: TGTGCCAGCAGCTTACTGTCAGATAATGAAAAACTGTTTTTT. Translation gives CASSLLSDNEKLFF.

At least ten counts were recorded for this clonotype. The CDR3 DNA sequence: TGCAGCGTTGAAACAACAGGCTATGGCTACACCTTC. It codes for CSVETTGYGYTF. The rearrangement uses TRBV29-1 and TRBJ1-2; D perhaps matches TRBD1 (5 bases). V dropped 2 bases and J dropped 4 bases, with 8 bases sitting between them. The CDR3 runs to 12 residues. Germline V gene data show CDR1 as SQVTM and CDR2 as ANQGSEA.

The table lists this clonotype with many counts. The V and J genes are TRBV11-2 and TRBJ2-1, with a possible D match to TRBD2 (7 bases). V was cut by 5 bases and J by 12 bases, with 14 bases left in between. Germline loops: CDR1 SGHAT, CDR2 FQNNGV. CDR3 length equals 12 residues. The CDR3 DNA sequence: TGTGCCAGCAGCCCCGGGGGGCCGGGGCAGTTCTTC. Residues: CASSPGGPGQFF.

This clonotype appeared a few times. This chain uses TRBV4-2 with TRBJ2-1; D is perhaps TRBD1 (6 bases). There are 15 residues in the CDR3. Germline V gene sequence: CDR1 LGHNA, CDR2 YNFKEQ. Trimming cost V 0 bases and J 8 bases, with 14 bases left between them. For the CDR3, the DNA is TGTGCCAGCAGCCAAGAGGTCGCAGGGGTCGATGAGCAGTTCTTC. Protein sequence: CASSQEVAGVDEQFF.

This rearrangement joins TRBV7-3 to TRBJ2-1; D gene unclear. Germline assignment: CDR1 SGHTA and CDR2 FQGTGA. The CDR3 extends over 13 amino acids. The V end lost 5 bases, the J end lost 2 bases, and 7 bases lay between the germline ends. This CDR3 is CASSLDPYNEQFF. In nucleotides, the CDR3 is TGTGCCAGCAGCCTGGACCCCTACAATGAGCAGTTCTTC.

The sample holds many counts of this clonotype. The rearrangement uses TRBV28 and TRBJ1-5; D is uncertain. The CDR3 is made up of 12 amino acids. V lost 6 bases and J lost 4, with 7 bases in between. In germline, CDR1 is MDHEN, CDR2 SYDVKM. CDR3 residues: CASRPTNQPQHF. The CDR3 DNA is TGTGCCAGCAGACCCACTAATCAGCCCCAGCATTTT.